Following are 15 T cell receptor beta chains from one sample sequenced in a study of shared T cell receptors in the human thymus. Measured with immunoSEQ multiplex PCR; TCRdb has only the in-frame clones, and not every one. The sample consists of 600,000 or so clones, around 87% of them appearing once. These data were also reused for a study on human thymus T cells.

The sample comprised thymocytes. These receptors were taken from a boy in the first two years of life with a congenital heart defect.

The V gene is TRBV4-1, the J gene TRBJ2-7; no clear D. V was shortened by 0 bases and J by 4 bases, with 7 bases between the two germline ends. Germline V gene sequence: CDR1 MGHRA, CDR2 YSYEKL. CDR3 length: 13 amino acids. This CDR3 is CASSQESGYEQYF. The DNA for the CDR3 is TGCGCCAGCAGCCAAGAATCAGGTTACGAGCAGTACTTC.

V is TRBV5-6 and J is TRBJ2-7; 10 bases align to TRBD2. Losses at the gene ends were 0 bases for V and 2 bases for J; bases not matched to a gene: 14. CDR3 size: 19 residues. CDR1 and CDR2 from the germline V gene are SGHDT and YYEEEE. CDR3 nucleotide sequence: TGTGCCAGCAGCTTGGGGGTTGTGGAACTAGCGGGGTACACCTACGAGCAGTACTTC. This encodes CASSLGVVELAGYTYEQYF.

V usage is TRBV7-3 and J usage is TRBJ2-1, with 8 bases that match TRBD2. Germline V gene sequence: CDR1 SGHTA, CDR2 FQGTGA. The CDR3 runs to 16 residues. V trimming: 3 bases; J trimming: 6 bases; junction bases outside the gene matches: 10. The chain's CDR3 is CASSFRGASGGNEQFF. CDR3 coding DNA: TGTGCCAGCAGCTTCCGGGGGGCAAGCGGGGGCAATGAGCAGTTCTTC.

The CDR3 DNA reads TGTGCCAGCAGTTTACCGGGAAGGACCCACGAGCAGTACTTC. Amino acid sequence: CASSLPGRTHEQYF. The chain combines TRBV28 with TRBJ2-7; D is perhaps TRBD2 (5 bases). CDR1 MDHEN and CDR2 SYDVKM come from the germline V gene. The CDR3 extends over 14 amino acids. V was shortened by 2 bases and J by 5 bases, with 13 bases between the two germline ends.

The chain links TRBV4-3 to TRBJ2-1; D may be TRBD2 (6 bases). V was trimmed by 3 bases and J by 4 bases, leaving 19 bases between them. The CDR3 runs 17 residues. Germline V CDR1 and CDR2: LGHNA, YSLEER. CDR3: CASSHGTSNLVYNEQFF. In DNA form, the CDR3 reads TGCGCCAGCAGCCACGGTACTAGCAACCTGGTTTACAATGAGCAGTTCTTC.

This clone occurred once. The V call is TRBV13, the J call TRBJ1-5; 7 nucleotides align to TRBD1. CDR3 length: 16 amino acids. V was clipped by 6 bases and J by 4 bases; unmatched bases: 12. Germline-derived CDR1 and CDR2 are PRHDT and FYEKMQ (reference sequence). Here the CDR3 DNA reads TGTGCCAGCAGTCTCCGACCGGGACAGCTGAATCAGCCCCAGCATTTT. Translated: CASSLRPGQLNQPQHF.

The V and J genes are TRBV5-1 and TRBJ1-4; 10 nucleotides agree with TRBD1. The J segment lost 0 bases and the V segment lost 4 bases, leaving 12 bases of the junction unmatched. Germline V lookup: CDR1 SGHRS, CDR2 YFSETQ. This CDR3 has 19 residues. CDR3 sequence reads: CASSAFRDRGAATNEKLFF. CDR3 nucleotides: TGCGCCAGCAGCGCCTTCAGGGACAGGGGAGCTGCAACTAATGAAAAACTGTTTTTT.

The chain has TRBV28 and TRBJ2-5; tentatively, D is TRBD1 (6 bases). V gave up 6 bases and J gave up 5 bases, with 13 bases separating them. The CDR3 extends over 13 amino acids. Germline V gene data show CDR1 as MDHEN and CDR2 as SYDVKM. The CDR3 region has the DNA TGTGCCAGCAGCCTAACAGGGCCCGAGACCCAGTACTTC. This codes for CASSLTGPETQYF.

This chain links TRBV15 with TRBJ2-5, with a weak D call TRBD1 (6 bases). V lost 8 bases to trimming and J lost 3 bases, with 13 bases between them. CDR3 length equals 13 residues. CDR1 is LNHNV, CDR2 YYDKDF, per germline (reference sequence). Here the CDR3 reads CATLGPGEETQYF. Here the CDR3 DNA reads TGTGCCACCCTAGGACCAGGGGAAGAGACCCAGTACTTC. Complete variable domain (other parts from reference TRBV15 and TRBJ2-5): DAMVIQNPRYQVTQFGKPVTLSCSQTLNHNVMYWYQQKSSQAPKLLFHYYDKDFNNEADTPDNFQSRRPNTSFCFLDIRSPGLGDTAMYLCATLGPGEETQYFGPGTRLLVL.

This clone was seen a few times. V and J are TRBV7-9 and TRBJ2-1; TRBD2 matches 8 bases. This CDR3 is 13 amino acids long. Germline V gene sequence: CDR1 SEHNR, CDR2 FQNEAQ (reference sequence). Trimming took 8 bases from V and 10 from J; bases not matched to a gene: 10. As DNA, the CDR3 is TGTGCCAGCCAGTCTAAGCGGGAGCACGAGCAGTTCTTC. Its translation is CASQSKREHEQFF.

V is TRBV28 and J is TRBJ1-5; unclear D gene. CDR1 is MDHEN, CDR2 SYDVKM, per germline. V was trimmed by 7 bases and J by 2 bases, leaving 18 bases between them. The CDR3 has 16 residues. CDR3: CASTIYWREGNQPQHF. CDR3 nucleotides: TGTGCCAGCACCATATACTGGAGGGAGGGCAATCAGCCCCAGCATTTT.

This clone was detected only a few times. The gene calls are TRBV10-2 and TRBJ2-1; 8 bases match TRBD2. The CDR3 is 14 residues long. CDR1 WSHSY and CDR2 SAAADI come from the germline V gene. V gave up 7 bases and J gave up 1 base; unmatched junction bases: 3. DNA for the CDR3: TGCGCCAGCATACAGCGGGAGTCCTACAATGAGCAGTTCTTC. Translating it yields CASIQRESYNEQFF.

This clone was seen a few times. The chain joins TRBV14 to TRBJ2-3; 7 positions agree with TRBD2. V shed 4 bases, J shed 3 bases, and the junction held 4 bases outside the gene matches. The germline gives CDR1 SGHDN, CDR2 FVKESK. This CDR3 has 14 residues. The chain's CDR3 is CASSPGEGTDTQYF. CDR3 nucleotide sequence: TGTGCCAGCAGCCCGGGGGAGGGGACAGATACGCAGTATTTT.

V is TRBV28 and J is TRBJ1-5, with TRBD1 matching over 9 bases. CDR1 and CDR2 from the germline V gene are MDHEN and SYDVKM. The CDR3 contains 18 residues. J lost 0 bases, V lost 5 bases, and 11 bases had no gene match. The CDR3 bases are TGTGCCAGCAGTCCTCGACCCGGGACAGGGTATAGCAATCAGCCCCAGCATTTT. This gives the protein CASSPRPGTGYSNQPQHF.

V gene TRBV4-1 combines with J gene TRBJ1-4, with D tentatively TRBD1 (5 bases). The V gene's germline CDR1 is MGHRA and CDR2 YSYEKL. V lost 2 bases and J lost 5, with 24 bases in between. The CDR3 extends over 19 amino acids. The CDR3: CASSQSRARAASINEKLFF. CDR3 in DNA: TGCGCCAGCAGCCAAAGCAGGGCCAGGGCCGCCTCGATCAATGAAAAACTGTTTTTT.